This passage covers 26 T cell receptor beta chains from one sample sequenced in a study of blood T cell repertoires in COVID-19. Data came from immunoSEQ multiplex PCR; TCRdb stores just in-frame clones and leaves some out. The table shows about 130,000 clones, with 65% to 90% occurring only once. Sequencing used peripheral blood. The receptor source for this set is a woman aged 80 or over with acute or convalescent COVID-19.

J is TRBJ2-6 and V is TRBV5-1, with TRBD2 as a possible D gene (5 bases). CDR1 and CDR2 from the germline V gene are SGHRS and YFSETQ. V lost 0 bases, J lost 1 base, and 8 bases lay in between. The CDR3 runs 16 residues. The CDR3 protein is CASSLERGSGANVLTF. The CDR3 DNA reads TGCGCCAGCAGCTTGGAACGGGGTTCTGGGGCCAACGTCCTGACTTTC.

The chain is built from TRBV3-1 (or the pseudogene TRBV3-2) and TRBJ2-7; 9 nucleotides agree with TRBD1. Germline lookup yields CDR1 LGHDT and CDR2 YNNKEL (reference sequence). V was pared by 1 base and J by 0 bases, with 4 bases of the junction left unmatched. The CDR3 sequence is 16 residues long. The CDR3 spells CASSQGDREFSYEQYV. The CDR3 coding sequence is TGTGCCAGCAGCCAAGGGGACAGGGAATTCTCCTACGAGCAGTACGTC.

The chain is built from TRBV25-1 and TRBJ1-2; D not resolved. Trimming cost V 3 bases and J 5 bases, with 13 bases left between them. Germline V gene sequence: CDR1 MGHDK, CDR2 SYGVNS. The CDR3 runs to 14 residues. The CDR3 loop is CASSDRRPGYGYTF. CDR3 bases: TGTGCCAGCAGTGACCGGAGGCCCGGATATGGCTACACCTTC.

This clone was seen a single time. This sequence joins TRBV3-1 (or the pseudogene TRBV3-2) and TRBJ1-1; D is unresolved. The CDR3 has 14 residues. Germline V gene sequence: CDR1 LGHDT, CDR2 YNNKEL (reference sequence). Trimming removed 4 bases from V and 3 bases from J, with 12 bases in between. In nucleotides, the CDR3 is TGTGCCAGCAGCCGATCCGGGTCGGACACTGAAGCTTTCTTT. Encoded protein: CASSRSGSDTEAFF.

This chain connects TRBV5-1 to TRBJ1-3, with D possibly TRBD1 on 6 matching bases. The germline gives CDR1 SGHRS, CDR2 YFSETQ. Trimming took 5 bases from V and 0 from J, leaving 9 bases between them. The CDR3 runs to 14 residues. CDR3: CASRGQRSGNTIYF. DNA for the CDR3: TGCGCCAGCAGAGGACAGCGCTCTGGAAACACCATATATTTT.

This chain links TRBV5-1 with TRBJ2-7, with TRBD2 matching 8 bases. Germline loops: CDR1 SGHRS, CDR2 YFSETQ. The CDR3 runs to 16 residues. J lost 4 bases, V lost 4 bases, and 13 bases had no gene match. The CDR3 DNA sequence: TGCGCCAGCAGCCCCGAGGGGTTAGCGGGGCTATACGAGCAGTACTTC. Its translation is CASSPEGLAGLYEQYF. Full variable domain (rest looked up from reference TRBV5-1 and TRBJ2-7): KAGVTQTPRYLIKTRGQQVTLSCSPISGHRSVSWYQQTPGQGLQFLFEYFSETQRNKGNFPGRFSGRQFSNSRSEMNVSTLELGDSALYLCASSPEGLAGLYEQYFGPGTRLTVT.

This chain links TRBV2 with TRBJ1-3, with D perhaps TRBD1 (6 bases). This CDR3 has 15 amino acids. Per the germline V gene, CDR1 is SNHLY and CDR2 is FYNNEI. V shed 0 bases and J shed 7 bases, with 13 bases lying between them. The CDR3 DNA reads as TGTGCCAGCAGTGAAGCGGGGACAAACCTCAACACCATATATTTT. This sequence encodes CASSEAGTNLNTIYF.

The rearrangement links TRBV18 to TRBJ1-2; D might be TRBD1 (6 bases). The germline V gene has CDR1 KGHSH and CDR2 LQKENI. The germline V and J ends were trimmed by 3 bases and 6 bases, with 17 bases remaining between them. CDR3 size: 15 residues. CDR3 residues: CASSPSQGSADGYTF. CDR3 DNA sequence: TGTGCCAGCTCACCGAGTCAGGGGTCGGCGGATGGCTACACCTTC.

The chain employs TRBV27 and TRBJ1-2; 8 bases are shared with TRBD1. CDR1 and CDR2 (germline): MNHEY, SMNVEV (reference sequence). CDR3 size: 12 residues. V gave up 6 bases and J gave up 8 bases; unmatched junction bases: 5. CDR3 nucleotides: TGTGCCAGCAGCCCACAGGGGGGCGGCTACACCTTC. Encoded protein: CASSPQGGGYTF.

The genes are TRBV3-1 (or the pseudogene TRBV3-2) and TRBJ1-1; TRBD1 matches 7 bases. CDR1 and CDR2 from the germline V gene are LGHDT and YNNKEL (reference sequence). Losses at the gene ends were 2 bases for V and 5 bases for J; bases not matched to a gene: 2. The CDR3 consists of 13 residues. The CDR3 DNA is TGTGCCAGCAGCCAAATGGGACAGACTGAAGCTTTCTTT. Protein product: CASSQMGQTEAFF.

V is TRBV6-5 and J is TRBJ1-5, with TRBD1 matching over 7 bases. The V segment lost 5 bases and the J segment 2 bases; nucleotides outside the gene matches: 6. This CDR3 comprises 15 residues. Germline loops: CDR1 MNHEY, CDR2 SVGAGI. The CDR3 protein is CASSITGDRNQPQHF. The CDR3 DNA is TGTGCCAGCAGTATAACAGGGGATCGCAATCAGCCCCAGCATTTT.

The chain is built from TRBV27 and TRBJ2-3; 9 nucleotides agree with TRBD1. The CDR3 length is 15 residues. V shed 8 bases and J 3 bases; nucleotides not matched to a gene: 9. From germline, CDR1 is MNHEY and CDR2 SMNVEV (reference sequence). The chain's CDR3 is CASRLGTGRTDTQYF. The CDR3 region has the DNA TGTGCCAGCCGATTAGGGACAGGGCGGACAGATACGCAGTATTTT.

The gene calls are TRBV3-1 (or the pseudogene TRBV3-2) and TRBJ2-3; D is unresolved. V dropped 4 bases and J dropped 1 base, with 6 bases sitting between them. The CDR3 runs to 13 residues. CDR1 and CDR2 from the germline V gene are LGHDT and YNNKEL (reference sequence). CDR3 residues: CASSPTGTDTQYF. The CDR3 region has the DNA TGTGCCAGCAGCCCTACCGGCACAGATACGCAGTATTTT.

This clone has only a few counts. The chain couples TRBV20-1 to TRBJ1-1; tentative D call: TRBD1 (5 bases). Trimming cost V 3 bases and J 6 bases, with 8 bases left between them. The germline gives CDR1 DFQATT, CDR2 SNEGSKA (reference sequence). The CDR3 contains 11 residues. The CDR3 sequence: CSASRGPEAFF. CDR3 nucleotides: TGCAGTGCTAGTAGGGGCCCTGAAGCTTTCTTT.

In its sample, this clone was seen once. The chain uses TRBV28 and TRBJ1-4, with D unresolved. V was trimmed by 5 bases and J by 7 bases, leaving 8 bases between them. CDR1 and CDR2 (germline): MDHEN, SYDVKM. This CDR3 has 12 amino acids. The CDR3 loop reads CASSGPGEKLFF. In DNA form, the CDR3 reads TGTGCCAGCAGTGGCCCAGGTGAAAAACTGTTTTTT.

The chain recombines TRBV7-3 with TRBJ1-1, with 9 bases aligning to TRBD1. Germline trimming cut 6 bases from V and 4 bases from J; bases unmatched to any gene: 6. The germline gives CDR1 SGHTA, CDR2 FQGTGA. CDR3 length: 14 amino acids. CDR3 nucleotide sequence: TGTGCCAGCAGGGAGGGACAGGGAAGCACTGAAGCTTTCTTT. Translated: CASREGQGSTEAFF.

V usage is TRBV27 and J usage is TRBJ2-2; 9 bases line up with TRBD1. The CDR3 extends over 15 amino acids. In germline, CDR1 is MNHEY, CDR2 SMNVEV (reference sequence). Trimming cost V 2 bases and J 7 bases; bases outside gene matches: 5. CDR3 amino acids: CASSLTQGAHGELFF. The CDR3 DNA is TGTGCCAGCAGTTTAACACAGGGGGCCCACGGGGAGCTGTTTTTT.

V is TRBV25-1 and J is TRBJ2-1, with D tentatively TRBD1 (5 bases). The length of the CDR3 is 16 residues. Trimming removed 3 bases from V and 0 bases from J, with 12 bases in between. CDR1 MGHDK and CDR2 SYGVNS come from the germline V gene. CDR3 amino acids: CASSDYGRVSYNEQFF. The CDR3, as DNA: TGTGCCAGCAGTGATTATGGCAGGGTCTCCTACAATGAGCAGTTCTTC.

In its sample, this clone was seen a few times. This sequence joins TRBV3-1 (or the pseudogene TRBV3-2) and TRBJ2-7; 9 bases match TRBD1. Unmatched junction bases numbered 6, after V lost 5 bases and J lost 7 bases. CDR1 and CDR2 (germline): LGHDT, YNNKEL (reference sequence). CDR3 length: 13 amino acids. As DNA, the CDR3 is TGTGCCAGCAGCATCGGACAGGGGAAAGAGCAGTACGTC. Translating gives CASSIGQGKEQYV.

The chain recombines TRBV3-1 (or the pseudogene TRBV3-2) with TRBJ1-5; D may be TRBD1 (6 bases). Germline assignment: CDR1 LGHDT and CDR2 YNNKEL (reference sequence). The length of the CDR3 is 14 residues. V dropped 3 bases and J dropped 6 bases, with 12 bases sitting between them. The CDR3 nucleotides read TGTGCCAGCAGCCACGGGGAAGGGGGTCAGCCCCAGCATTTT. It translates to CASSHGEGGQPQHF.

The V gene is TRBV18, the J gene TRBJ2-3, with 8 bases matching TRBD1. Germline V gene sequence: CDR1 KGHSH, CDR2 LQKENI. This CDR3 contains 15 residues. After removal of 2 bases from V and 9 bases from J, the junction contained 10 bases not matched to a gene. The CDR3 sequence is CASSPADRVFWTQYF. The CDR3 DNA follows: TGTGCCAGCTCACCAGCGGACAGGGTGTTTTGGACGCAGTATTTT.

The chain joins TRBV6-2 or TRBV6-3 to TRBJ1-2; the match to TRBD1 covers 9 bases. The germline CDR1 and CDR2 sequences are MNHEY and SVGEGT. CDR3 length: 15 amino acids. Losses at the gene ends were 5 bases for V and 3 bases for J; bases not matched to a gene: 7. CDR3 sequence reads: CASSPGDRAYYGYTF. The CDR3 nucleotides read TGTGCCAGCAGTCCCGGGGACAGGGCCTACTATGGCTACACCTTC.

This clone occurred a few times. The chain carries TRBV3-1 (or the pseudogene TRBV3-2) and TRBJ1-3, with D tentatively TRBD1 (5 bases). Trimming pared 3 bases from V and 0 bases from J, leaving 9 bases between. The CDR3 extends over 15 amino acids. From germline, CDR1 is LGHDT and CDR2 YNNKEL (reference sequence). The CDR3 sequence is CASSHKGLSGNTIYF. CDR3 DNA sequence: TGTGCCAGCAGCCACAAGGGACTCTCTGGAAACACCATATATTTT.

The chain carries TRBV19 and TRBJ1-1, with D possibly TRBD1 on 6 matching bases. Germline V gives CDR1 LNHDA, CDR2 SQIVND (reference sequence). Deletions cut 7 bases from V and 5 bases from J, with 14 bases between. The CDR3 is 13 residues long. DNA for the CDR3: TGTGCCAGTAAGGGGGGGTATAGGACTGAAGCTTTCTTT. Translation: CASKGGYRTEAFF. Full variable domain (missing parts from reference TRBV19 and TRBJ1-1): DGGITQSPKYLFRKEGQNVTLSCEQNLNHDAMYWYRQDPGQGLRLIYYSQIVNDFQKGDIAEGYSVSREKKESFPLTVTSAQKNPTAFYLCASKGGYRTEAFFGQGTRLTVV.

The chain recombines TRBV20-1 with TRBJ1-1, with D possibly matching TRBD1 (5 bases). V was pared by 6 bases and J by 11 bases, with 13 bases between. CDR3 size: 10 residues. Germline V gene lookup returns CDR1 DFQATT and CDR2 SNEGSKA (reference sequence). CDR3 coding DNA: TGCAGTGCCGGGCCAGGGAGGGCTTTCTTT. Its protein is CSAGPGRAFF.

The V call is TRBV19, the J call TRBJ1-1, with 7 bases aligning to TRBD1. CDR3 length: 13 amino acids. The V and J ends lost 6 bases and 3 bases, in that order; junction bases with no gene match: 4. Germline CDR1 reads LNHDA; CDR2 reads SQIVND (reference sequence). The CDR3 nucleotides read TGTGCCAGTAGAGGGACAGTCTACACTGAAGCTTTCTTT. Its protein is CASRGTVYTEAFF.